Listed here are 18 T cell receptor beta chains from one sample, sequenced in a study of CD8 T cell repertoires and HIV-1 epitope variants. Libraries were prepared by immunoSEQ multiplex PCR; TCRdb keeps only in-frame clonotypes and omits some of them. The top ten clones hold approximately 46% of a sample with about 5,600 clones, under 70% of them seen once. Antigens of these TCRs are unknown. Sequencing was carried out using cultured CD8+ T cells derived from PBMCs. The receptors here all came from a male donor with HIV.

The chain uses TRBV6-5 and TRBJ2-7; 7 bases map to TRBD1. Germline V CDR1 and CDR2: MNHEY, SVGAGI. J was trimmed by 1 base and V by 2 bases; bases with no gene match: 2. This CDR3 contains 14 residues. The CDR3 coding sequence is TGTGCCAGCAGTTACGGGGACAGTTCCTACGAGCAGTACTTC. Protein sequence: CASSYGDSSYEQYF.

V is TRBV11-2 and J is TRBJ1-3; D gene unclear. The germline V gene has CDR1 SGHAT and CDR2 FQNNGV. The V end lost 3 bases, the J end lost 3 bases, and 18 bases lay between the germline ends. The length of the CDR3 is 17 residues. The CDR3 spells CASSFPRAGVGGNTIYF. The CDR3 coding sequence is TGTGCCAGCAGCTTTCCCCGTGCGGGAGTTGGTGGAAACACCATATATTTT. Drawing the rest from reference TRBV11-2 and TRBJ1-3, the complete variable domain is EAGVAQSPRYKIIEKRQSVAFWCNPISGHATLYWYQQILGQGPKLLIQFQNNGVVDDSQLPKDRFSAERLKGVDSTLKIQPAKLEDSAVYLCASSFPRAGVGGNTIYFGEGSWLTVV.

This clone has only one observation. The J gene is TRBJ2-7, the V gene TRBV5-4, with D uncertain. V lost 0 bases and J 2 bases, leaving 12 bases between the germline ends. The CDR3 runs to 15 residues. From germline, CDR1 is SGHNT and CDR2 YYREEE (reference sequence). The CDR3 region is CASSLGLGSTYEQYF. CDR3 in DNA: TGTGCCAGCAGCTTGGGGCTAGGCTCCACCTACGAGCAGTACTTC.

V usage is TRBV6-6 and J usage is TRBJ1-5, with D maybe TRBD1 (6 bases). The CDR3 loop spans 15 amino acids. The V gene's germline CDR1 is MNHNY and CDR2 SVGAGI (reference sequence). Trimming cost V 5 bases and J 5 bases, with 16 bases left between them. The CDR3 reads CASSGGQGIHQPQHF. The CDR3 nucleotides read TGTGCCAGCAGTGGGGGGCAGGGGATACATCAGCCCCAGCATTTT.

The rearrangement links TRBV5-4 to TRBJ1-2; D is unresolved. Trimming left V 4 bases short and J 3 bases short, with 19 bases between. Germline CDR1 SGHNT, CDR2 YYREEE (reference sequence). This CDR3 contains 16 residues. Here the CDR3 reads CASSPWPVELDYGYTF. CDR3 DNA sequence: TGTGCCAGCAGCCCTTGGCCGGTAGAATTGGACTATGGCTACACCTTC.

V is TRBV5-1 and J is TRBJ1-4; TRBD1 matches at 12 bases. Per the germline V gene, CDR1 is SGHRS and CDR2 is YFSETQ. The CDR3 loop spans 15 amino acids. V lost 4 bases, J lost 3 bases, and 1 base stayed unmatched. This CDR3 is CASSGTGGPNEKLFF. The CDR3 DNA reads as TGCGCCAGCAGCGGGACAGGGGGCCCTAATGAAAAACTGTTTTTT.

The chain has TRBV27 and TRBJ2-2; D not resolved. Germline V CDR1 and CDR2: MNHEY, SMNVEV (reference sequence). V lost 3 bases, J lost 6 bases, and 11 bases lay in between. The CDR3 is 14 amino acids. DNA of the CDR3: TGTGCCAGCAGTTTTGAATGGTTGTCCGGGGAGCTGTTTTTT. Its protein is CASSFEWLSGELFF.

The J gene is TRBJ2-2, the V gene TRBV7-2; 9 nucleotides line up with TRBD2. The germline V gene has CDR1 SGHTA and CDR2 FQGNSA. Trimming at V came to 8 bases and at J to 5 bases, leaving 9 bases not matched to a gene. The CDR3 sequence is 15 residues long. The CDR3 here is CASSKREVGTGELFF. CDR3 nucleotide sequence: TGTGCCAGCTCAAAGCGGGAGGTTGGTACCGGGGAGCTGTTTTTT.

By its share, this clone is medium-sized (0.01 to 0.1%). The V gene is TRBV7-9, the J gene TRBJ2-2, with D perhaps matching TRBD1 (5 bases). V was cut by 5 bases and J by 3 bases, with 16 bases left in between. The CDR3 is made up of 16 amino acids. The V gene's germline CDR1 is SEHNR and CDR2 FQNEAQ (reference sequence). The CDR3 nucleotides are TGTGCCAGCAGCCACATTAAGGGGCGCGACACCGGGGAGCTGTTTTTT. Its translation is CASSHIKGRDTGELFF.

The gene calls are TRBV11-2 and TRBJ2-7; tentative D call: TRBD1 (6 bases). Germline CDR1 is SGHAT and CDR2 is FQNNGV. This CDR3 spans 13 amino acids. Trimming stripped 4 bases from V and 5 bases from J, with 12 bases between. Here the CDR3 DNA reads TGTGCCAGCAGCTCGGGAAACAGGGACGAGCAGTACTTC. Its translation: CASSSGNRDEQYF.

This chain links TRBV28 with TRBJ1-3; D call uncertain. V shed 6 bases and J shed 4 bases, with 16 bases lying between them. This CDR3 has 15 amino acids. Per the germline V gene, CDR1 is MDHEN and CDR2 is SYDVKM. Written as DNA, the CDR3 is TGTGCCAGCAGGAGAGACTGGGCCTCAGGAAACACCATATATTTT. The encoded protein is CASRRDWASGNTIYF.

This clone was seen more than once but under ten times. The V call is TRBV6-6, the J call TRBJ1-6; no clear D. The V end was cut by 2 bases, the J end by 5 bases, with 10 bases between. The CDR3 runs to 15 residues. Looked up from germline, CDR1 is MNHNY and CDR2 is SVGAGI (reference sequence). CDR3 DNA: TGTGCCAGCAGTTACCAAGGAGAGAATAATTCACCCCTCCACTTT. It specifies CASSYQGENNSPLHF.

This clone came up once. The rearrangement uses TRBV15 and TRBJ2-3; D perhaps matches TRBD2 (6 bases). Germline V gives CDR1 LNHNV, CDR2 YYDKDF (reference sequence). This CDR3 has 17 amino acids. V was cut by 4 bases and J by 1 base, with 18 bases left in between. The CDR3 loop reads CATSKFRRTTGTDTQYF. The DNA for the CDR3 is TGTGCCACCAGCAAATTTAGACGGACTACCGGCACAGATACGCAGTATTTT. The full variable domain, rest sourced from reference TRBV15 and TRBJ2-3, is DAMVIQNPRYQVTQFGKPVTLSCSQTLNHNVMYWYQQKSSQAPKLLFHYYDKDFNNEADTPDNFQSRRPNTSFCFLDIRSPGLGDTAMYLCATSKFRRTTGTDTQYFGPGTRLTVL.

This clone was counted a single time. The chain uses TRBV28 and TRBJ1-1; TRBD1 matches 9 bases. The junction had 1 base not matched to a gene; V was cut back by 4 bases and J by 4 bases. This CDR3 is built from 13 residues. Germline V lookup: CDR1 MDHEN, CDR2 SYDVKM. The DNA of the CDR3 is TGTGCCAGCAGTTGGGACAGGGCCACTGAAGCTTTCTTT. Amino acid sequence: CASSWDRATEAFF.

The rearrangement joins TRBV7-9 to TRBJ2-2; no clear D gene. Germline V CDR1 and CDR2: SEHNR, FQNEAQ (reference sequence). This CDR3 has 14 residues. V was clipped by 3 bases and J by 3 bases, with 8 bases between them. The CDR3, as DNA: TGTGCCAGCAGCTTTGGGCGTGACACCGGGGAGCTGTTTTTT. Translated: CASSFGRDTGELFF.

The rearrangement uses TRBV7-2 and TRBJ2-7; D is uncertain. The germline V gene has CDR1 SGHTA and CDR2 FQGNSA. This CDR3 region has 13 residues. Trimming took off 4 bases at V and 6 bases at J, with 13 bases between the two ends. CDR3 region: CASSSDPQPEQYF. In nucleotides, the CDR3 is TGTGCCAGCAGCTCGGACCCTCAGCCCGAGCAGTACTTC.

This chain connects TRBV28 to TRBJ1-4, with 7 bases identical to TRBD1. Germline CDR1 is MDHEN and CDR2 is SYDVKM. The CDR3 contains 17 residues. V shed 2 bases and J 5 bases; nucleotides not matched to a gene: 11. The CDR3 spells CASSLRETGWENEKLFF. In DNA, the CDR3 is TGTGCCAGCAGTTTAAGGGAGACAGGGTGGGAGAATGAAAAACTGTTTTTT.

The chain couples TRBV19 to TRBJ1-2, with D perhaps TRBD1 (5 bases). Trimming removed 3 bases at V and 7 bases at J, with 15 bases between. Germline CDR1 is LNHDA and CDR2 is SQIVND (reference sequence). The CDR3 is 14 amino acids. CDR3 sequence (DNA): TGTGCCAGTAGTATGACCGGGACCCAGGCTGGCTACACCTTC. It is translated as CASSMTGTQAGYTF. The variable domain in full, with the rest retrieved from reference TRBV19 and TRBJ1-2, is DGGITQSPKYLFRKEGQNVTLSCEQNLNHDAMYWYRQDPGQGLRLIYYSQIVNDFQKGDIAEGYSVSREKKESFPLTVTSAQKNPTAFYLCASSMTGTQAGYTFGSGTRLTVV.